The rows below give T cell receptor beta chains drawn from one sample of a study of immune evolution from preneoplasia to lung adenocarcinoma. TCRdb keeps only in-frame clones here, not all; method: immunoSEQ multiplex PCR. The sample includes around 3,000 clones, 88% of them seen just once. Sequences were obtained from FFPE invasive lung adenocarcinoma tissue. The origin of the receptors is a person aged 65-85 years with invasive lung adenocarcinoma. Both conserved end residues are trimmed from each CDR3. Only part of the rows carry a size: once, few, many, or a class if the clone is expanded.

J gene: TRBJ1-5
clone size: NA
V gene: TRBV14
CDR3 length: 12
CDR3 protein: ASSQSGTATSQH

J gene: TRBJ2-5
clone size: NA
V gene: TRBV6-1
CDR3 length: 12
CDR3 protein: ASGVGRVGETQY

J gene: TRBJ2-3
clone size: NA
V gene: TRBV6-4
CDR3 length: 11
CDR3 protein: ASSTLAGYTQY

J gene: TRBJ1-5
clone size: NA
V gene: TRBV14
CDR3 length: 12
CDR3 protein: ASSREGTGAPQH

J gene: TRBJ1-5
clone size: NA
V gene: TRBV2
CDR3 length: 12
CDR3 protein: ASSPGQGYQPQH

J gene: TRBJ1-2
clone size: NA
V gene: TRBV11-2
CDR3 length: 11
CDR3 protein: ASSLPRGYGYT

J gene: TRBJ2-2
clone size: NA
V gene: TRBV29-1
CDR3 length: 11
CDR3 protein: SVKVASTGELF

J gene: TRBJ2-5
clone size: NA
V gene: TRBV19
CDR3 length: 13
CDR3 protein: ASSIDANSQETQY

J gene: TRBJ1-2
clone size: few
V gene: TRBV28
CDR3 length: 11
CDR3 protein: ASNRQGVESYT

J gene: TRBJ1-6
clone size: once
V gene: TRBV11-2
CDR3 length: 16
CDR3 protein: ASSIRTGGSSYNSPLH

J gene: TRBJ1-2
clone size: NA
V gene: TRBV9
CDR3 length: 12
CDR3 protein: ASSEQGRGGGYT

J gene: TRBJ2-7
clone size: NA
V gene: TRBV5-6
CDR3 length: 10
CDR3 protein: ASSQRGYEQY

J gene: TRBJ1-1
clone size: NA
V gene: TRBV5-1
CDR3 length: 13
CDR3 protein: ASSLEAGPSFRAF

J gene: TRBJ2-7
clone size: NA
V gene: TRBV5-1
CDR3 length: 14
CDR3 protein: ASSPETGGPSYEQY

J gene: TRBJ2-4
clone size: NA
V gene: TRBV28
CDR3 length: 12
CDR3 protein: ASSLSGRGNIQY

J gene: TRBJ2-1
clone size: NA
V gene: TRBV6-1
CDR3 length: 11
CDR3 protein: ASTPGGGNEQF

J gene: TRBJ2-3
clone size: NA
V gene: TRBV28
CDR3 length: 10
CDR3 protein: ASSLSQLTQY

J gene: TRBJ2-2
clone size: NA
V gene: TRBV30
CDR3 length: 13
CDR3 protein: AWRPGQVRTGELF

J gene: TRBJ2-1
clone size: NA
V gene: TRBV7-9
CDR3 length: 14
CDR3 protein: ASSLGGTLRGNEQF

J gene: TRBJ2-2
clone size: NA
V gene: TRBV7-6
CDR3 length: 13
CDR3 protein: ASSLAGVNTGELF

J gene: TRBJ2-3
clone size: NA
V gene: TRBV19
CDR3 length: 16
CDR3 protein: ASSMETLAGVSTDTQY

J gene: TRBJ2-3
clone size: NA
V gene: TRBV7-9
CDR3 length: 10
CDR3 protein: ASSWGPDTQY

J gene: TRBJ1-2
clone size: few
V gene: TRBV25-1
CDR3 length: 14
CDR3 protein: ASSKNVRGRDYGYT

J gene: TRBJ2-7
clone size: NA
V gene: TRBV7-8
CDR3 length: 11
CDR3 protein: ASSSGFTYEQY

J gene: TRBJ1-3
clone size: NA
V gene: TRBV7-7
CDR3 length: 13
CDR3 protein: ASSLVSYSGNTIY

J gene: TRBJ2-1
clone size: NA
V gene: TRBV7-6
CDR3 length: 13
CDR3 protein: ASSLFAREGHEQF

J gene: TRBJ2-1
clone size: NA
V gene: TRBV19
CDR3 length: 9
CDR3 protein: ASTVQDEQF

J gene: TRBJ2-1
clone size: NA
V gene: TRBV6-5
CDR3 length: 12
CDR3 protein: ASSSPETYNEQF

J gene: TRBJ2-5
clone size: NA
V gene: TRBV15
CDR3 length: 14
CDR3 protein: ATSRDGFGYSETQY

J gene: TRBJ2-7
clone size: NA
V gene: TRBV29-1
CDR3 length: 10
CDR3 protein: SVGGGAYEQY

J gene: TRBJ2-2
clone size: NA
V gene: TRBV18
CDR3 length: 13
CDR3 protein: ASSYNVPVTGELF

J gene: TRBJ2-1
clone size: NA
V gene: TRBV13
CDR3 length: 13
CDR3 protein: ASRVRGGVYNEQF

J gene: TRBJ2-6
clone size: NA
V gene: TRBV4-2
CDR3 length: 16
CDR3 protein: ASSIDRKVQSRANVLT

J gene: TRBJ1-5
clone size: NA
V gene: TRBV7-8
CDR3 length: 12
CDR3 protein: ASSLASVNQPQH

J gene: TRBJ2-1
clone size: NA
V gene: TRBV9
CDR3 length: 17
CDR3 protein: ASSPGGSWGLAGENEQF

J gene: TRBJ1-5
clone size: NA
V gene: TRBV30
CDR3 length: 12
CDR3 protein: AWSGQVRNQPQH

J gene: TRBJ2-3
clone size: NA
V gene: TRBV2
CDR3 length: 12
CDR3 protein: ASSVSGTADTQY

J gene: TRBJ1-3
clone size: NA
V gene: TRBV25-1
CDR3 length: 14
CDR3 protein: ASSGWGAGSGNTIY

J gene: TRBJ2-3
clone size: NA
V gene: TRBV7-9
CDR3 length: 12
CDR3 protein: ASSQGGSTDTQY

J gene: TRBJ1-5
clone size: NA
V gene: TRBV28
CDR3 length: 10
CDR3 protein: ASSLDNQPQH

J gene: TRBJ2-1
clone size: NA
V gene: TRBV19
CDR3 length: 13
CDR3 protein: ASSIRGARVNEQF

J gene: TRBJ2-2
clone size: once
V gene: TRBV7-2
CDR3 length: 12
CDR3 protein: ASSPQGGTGELF

J gene: TRBJ2-5
clone size: NA
V gene: TRBV10-3
CDR3 length: 13
CDR3 protein: AISEGQGKGETQY

J gene: TRBJ1-5
clone size: NA
V gene: TRBV28
CDR3 length: 12
CDR3 protein: ASIYSGVDQPQH

J gene: TRBJ2-3
clone size: NA
V gene: TRBV18
CDR3 length: 10
CDR3 protein: ASSQVSLTQY

J gene: TRBJ1-2
clone size: few
V gene: TRBV7-2
CDR3 length: 13
CDR3 protein: ASSPTPGREDGYT

J gene: TRBJ1-1
clone size: NA
V gene: TRBV28
CDR3 length: 10
CDR3 protein: ASSRMASEAF

J gene: TRBJ1-3
clone size: NA
V gene: TRBV20-1
CDR3 length: 9
CDR3 protein: SARARNTIY

J gene: TRBJ2-5
clone size: NA
V gene: TRBV7-2
CDR3 length: 12
CDR3 protein: ASSLGLASETQY

J gene: TRBJ1-1
clone size: NA
V gene: TRBV10-3
CDR3 length: 13
CDR3 protein: AISDRGPMNTEAF

J gene: TRBJ2-3
clone size: NA
V gene: TRBV4-1
CDR3 length: 12
CDR3 protein: ASSLEGGGDTQY